This T cell receptor (beta chain) emerged from a study of control samples from healthy donors and cancer patients. V lost 1 base to trimming and J lost 4 bases, with 8 bases between them. The CDR3 sequence is 14 residues long. Germline lookup yields CDR1 SGHDN and CDR2 FVKESK. Clones were sequenced by immunoSEQ multiplex PCR, and TCRdb holds only the in-frame ones, with some missing. This table has about 84,000 clones, 91% appearing once. The chain carries TRBV14 and TRBJ2-1; unclear D gene. The TCR was taken from a man in his fifties in good health. What was sequenced was blood. The CDR3 sequence is CASSQGSTYNEQFF. The CDR3 DNA reads as TGTGCCAGCAGCCAAGGGAGTACATACAATGAGCAGTTCTTC.